The 25 T cell receptor beta chains below were found in one sample sequenced in a study of shared clonotypes between healthy human individuals. TCRdb's table, derived via immunoSEQ multiplex PCR, lists solely in-frame clones and lacks some. Found here are about 680,000 clones, roughly nine tenths of them singletons; the top ten hold 24%. Naive CD8 cells comprised CD45RO-negative, CCR7-positively selected cells, excluding terminally differentiated effector memory CD45RA+ cells. Material: naive CD8+ T cells sorted from blood. These receptors came from a man aged 25-45 years in good health.

This clone was detected only once. V and J are TRBV6-6 and TRBJ2-7; TRBD2 aligns across 13 bases. J was trimmed by 4 bases and V by 8 bases; bases with no gene match: 8. Germline V gene lookup returns CDR1 MNHNY and CDR2 SVGAGI (reference sequence). This CDR3 comprises 15 residues. The CDR3 loop reads CASYLGLAGRYEQYF. The CDR3 DNA follows: TGTGCCAGCTACCTGGGACTAGCGGGGAGGTACGAGCAGTACTTC.

The rearrangement joins TRBV5-1 to TRBJ1-3; a weak D match, TRBD1 (6 bases). The CDR3 length is 14 residues. V shed 1 base and J shed 3 bases, with 8 bases lying between them. Germline V gene sequence: CDR1 SGHRS, CDR2 YFSETQ. The CDR3 sequence is CASSLTGLGNTIYF. CDR3 coding DNA: TGCGCCAGCAGCTTGACAGGGCTTGGAAACACCATATATTTT.

The V and J genes are TRBV7-9 and TRBJ2-7, with D uncertain. From germline, CDR1 is SEHNR and CDR2 FQNEAQ (reference sequence). V lost 5 bases and J 2 bases, leaving 13 bases between the germline ends. The CDR3 is 14 residues long. CDR3: CASSPLGTTYEQYF. As DNA, the CDR3 is TGTGCCAGCAGCCCCCTAGGTACTACCTACGAGCAGTACTTC.

The V and J genes are TRBV7-9 and TRBJ2-7; D could derive from TRBD1 or TRBD2 (5 bases each). V was shortened by 5 bases and J by 0 bases, with 26 bases between the two germline ends. In germline, CDR1 is SEHNR, CDR2 FQNEAQ (reference sequence). The CDR3 has 19 amino acids. CDR3 amino acids: CASSVRESRGEYLSYEQYF. The CDR3, as DNA: TGTGCCAGCAGCGTCAGAGAGTCCCGGGGCGAGTACCTCTCCTACGAGCAGTACTTC.

The J gene is TRBJ1-2, the V gene TRBV25-1; D gene ambiguous. V lost 1 base, J lost 3 bases, and 12 bases lay in between. Per germline, CDR1 MGHDK and CDR2 SYGVNS. The CDR3 consists of 15 residues. CDR3 amino acids: CASSESKGLYYGYTF. DNA for the CDR3: TGTGCCAGCAGTGAATCGAAAGGCCTATACTATGGCTACACCTTC.

The rearrangement uses TRBV27 and TRBJ1-1, with no clear D. Trimming removed 5 bases from V and 4 bases from J, with 8 bases in between. The length of the CDR3 is 12 residues. Germline V CDR1 and CDR2: MNHEY, SMNVEV (reference sequence). In DNA form, the CDR3 reads TGTGCCAGCAGTAGGATGGGCACTGAAGCTTTCTTT. Translating it yields CASSRMGTEAFF.

The chain joins TRBV5-4 to TRBJ2-7, with 11 bases fitting TRBD1. Germline assignment: CDR1 SGHNT and CDR2 YYREEE (reference sequence). J gave up 5 bases and V 0 bases, and 4 bases lay outside the gene matches. The CDR3 is 15 residues long. CDR3 protein: CASSLGRTGGDEQYF. The CDR3, as DNA: TGTGCCAGCAGCTTGGGCCGGACAGGGGGCGACGAGCAGTACTTC.

This clone was recorded at least ten times. The genes are TRBV6-4 and TRBJ2-3; tentative D call: TRBD2 (6 bases). CDR1 MRHNA and CDR2 SNTAGT come from the germline V gene. Trimming stripped 3 bases from V and 1 base from J, with 11 bases between. The CDR3 length is 15 residues. CDR3 sequence: CASSEVSGGTDTQYF. Written as DNA, the CDR3 is TGTGCCAGCAGTGAAGTGTCGGGAGGCACAGATACGCAGTATTTT.

Turning to this clone: At the DNA level, this CDR3 is encoded by other sequences in the same sample as well. The chain has TRBV9 and TRBJ2-7; the D is unclear. With 0 bases removed from V and 1 base from J, the gap between germline ends came to 8 bases. The CDR3 spans 14 residues. Germline lookup yields CDR1 SGDLS and CDR2 YYNGEE. The CDR3 bases are TGTGCCAGCAGCGTAGGCCTAGGTTCCTACGAGCAGTACTTC. Translated: CASSVGLGSYEQYF.

The chain carries TRBV10-1 and TRBJ2-2; D ambiguous. V lost 6 bases, J lost 6 bases, and 8 bases lay in between. This CDR3 has 12 amino acids. CDR1 and CDR2 (germline): WNHNN, SYGVQD (reference sequence). The CDR3 here is CASSVVAGELFF. Here the CDR3 DNA reads TGCGCCAGCAGCGTGGTCGCCGGGGAGCTGTTTTTT.

The rearrangement joins TRBV9 to TRBJ2-1; possible D gene TRBD2, 6 bases. This CDR3 contains 14 residues. Trimming took 6 bases from V and 6 from J, leaving 16 bases between them. Germline V gene lookup returns CDR1 SGDLS and CDR2 YYNGEE. CDR3: CASKEGEIGNEQFF. The CDR3 DNA follows: TGTGCCAGCAAGGAGGGAGAAATTGGCAATGAGCAGTTCTTC.

V usage is TRBV7-6 and J usage is TRBJ2-1; 9 positions match TRBD2. Losses at the gene ends were 7 bases for V and 6 bases for J; bases not matched to a gene: 10. CDR1 is SGHVS and CDR2 is FNYEAQ in the germline V gene. CDR3 length: 15 residues. Written as DNA, the CDR3 is TGTGCCAGCACCGTAGGGACTAGCCGCCTCAATGAGCAGTTCTTC. Its protein product is CASTVGTSRLNEQFF.

The chain recombines TRBV5-1 with TRBJ2-7, with 11 bases identical to TRBD2. The germline V gene encodes CDR1 SGHRS and CDR2 YFSETQ. The CDR3 length is 15 residues. V lost 3 bases to trimming and J lost 3 bases; unmatched junction nucleotides: 5. CDR3: CASSSLTSGDYEQYF. The CDR3 nucleotides read TGCGCCAGCAGCTCACTGACTAGCGGGGACTACGAGCAGTACTTC.

To note about this clone: This CDR3 is also generated by other DNA sequences in the sample. The chain joins TRBV6-5 to TRBJ2-1; D gene unclear. Germline V lookup: CDR1 MNHEY, CDR2 SVGAGI. There are 15 residues in the CDR3. Trimming removed 0 bases at V and 3 bases at J, with 9 bases between. In nucleotides, the CDR3 is TGTGCCAGCAGTTACTCCGGGTCCAGCTACAATGAGCAGTTCTTC. Protein sequence: CASSYSGSSYNEQFF.

V and J are TRBV9 and TRBJ2-7; TRBD2 matches 10 bases. V lost 4 bases to trimming and J lost 5 bases; unmatched junction nucleotides: 12. This CDR3 contains 16 residues. Germline V CDR1 and CDR2: SGDLS, YYNGEE. The CDR3 loop is CASSPSYRLAGDEQYF. The CDR3 nucleotides read TGTGCCAGCAGCCCCTCATACCGGCTAGCGGGAGACGAGCAGTACTTC.

This chain connects TRBV7-3 to TRBJ2-7, with a tentative D call TRBD2 (6 bases). This CDR3 has 18 residues. CDR1 SGHTA and CDR2 FQGTGA come from the germline V gene. Trimming shortened V by 0 bases and J by 0 bases, and 18 bases separated the two germline ends. CDR3 DNA sequence: TGTGCCAGCAGCTTAACGCCCGTGTCACGACTAGACTCCTACGAGCAGTACTTC. This sequence encodes CASSLTPVSRLDSYEQYF.

The V call is TRBV5-4, the J call TRBJ2-3; the D gene is possibly TRBD2 (6 bases). The CDR3 loop spans 17 amino acids. Germline loops: CDR1 SGHNT, CDR2 YYREEE (reference sequence). Between the trimmed V and J ends, which lost 0 bases and 2 bases, there was a span of 16 bases. The CDR3 DNA follows: TGTGCCAGCAGCTTGGCGGAGGGCCAATGGGTCACAGATACGCAGTATTTT. Translating gives CASSLAEGQWVTDTQYF.

This rearrangement joins TRBV6-6 to TRBJ1-4; no clear D gene. V lost 5 bases and J 10 bases, leaving 14 bases between the germline ends. Per germline, CDR1 MNHNY and CDR2 SVGAGI (reference sequence). The CDR3 runs to 13 residues. CDR3 bases: TGTGCCAGCAGTGACGGGAGCGTCGGAAAACTGTTTTTT. Encoded protein: CASSDGSVGKLFF.

This rearrangement joins TRBV9 to TRBJ2-7; 8 positions agree with TRBD2. Germline V CDR1 and CDR2: SGDLS, YYNGEE. The CDR3 spans 11 residues. CDR3 nucleotides: TGTGCGAGCGGGGGTAGGAACGAGCAGTACTTC. This gives the protein CASGGRNEQYF.

The chain recombines TRBV6-1 with TRBJ1-3; D remains unclear. The CDR3 is 15 amino acids. V lost 2 bases and J lost 1, with 9 bases in between. Germline V lookup: CDR1 MNHNS, CDR2 SASEGT. The CDR3 nucleotides read TGTGCCAGCAGTGAACCGCCGCATTCTGGAAACACCATATATTTT. Residues: CASSEPPHSGNTIYF.

The chain has TRBV23-1 and TRBJ2-5; TRBD2 aligns across 11 bases. TRBV23-1 is labeled an ORF, and its function is uncertain. The CDR3 extends over 22 amino acids. V lost 4 bases, J lost 5 bases, and 27 bases stayed unmatched. The CDR3 sequence: CASSPETGASTSGGYPQETQYF. The CDR3 DNA is TGCGCCAGCAGTCCTGAAACAGGGGCTTCAACTAGCGGGGGATATCCGCAGGAGACCCAGTACTTC.

The CDR3 nucleotides read TGTGCCAGCAGCCGGGGACAGTATGAAGCTTTCTTT. Translated, it gives CASSRGQYEAFF. This sequence joins TRBV7-9 and TRBJ1-1, with 7 bases identical to TRBD1. V was clipped by 5 bases and J by 7 bases; unmatched bases: 4. Germline values: CDR1 SEHNR, CDR2 FQNEAQ (reference sequence). CDR3 length equals 12 residues.

The chain carries TRBV5-4 and TRBJ2-6, with D possibly called TRBD1 or TRBD2 (5 bases each). CDR1 and CDR2 from the germline V gene are SGHNT and YYREEE (reference sequence). The CDR3 spans 18 residues. Trimming shortened V by 1 base and J by 0 bases, and 14 bases separated the two germline ends. The CDR3 DNA is TGTGCCAGCAGCTTGAGCCCTGGGGGAATCTCTGGGGCCAACGTCCTGACTTTC. This translates into CASSLSPGGISGANVLTF. Together with reference TRBV5-4 and TRBJ2-6, the CDR3 gives the full variable domain: ETGVTQSPTHLIKTRGQQVTLRCSSQSGHNTVSWYQQALGQGPQFIFQYYREEENGRGNFPPRFSGLQFPNYSSELNVNALELDDSALYLCASSLSPGGISGANVLTFGAGSRLTVL.

The chain has TRBV5-6 and TRBJ2-7; no definite D call. CDR1 SGHDT and CDR2 YYEEEE come from the germline V gene. This CDR3 comprises 11 residues. V gave up 0 bases and J gave up 5 bases, with 3 bases separating them. CDR3 sequence: CASSLANEQYF. The CDR3 DNA sequence: TGTGCCAGCAGCTTGGCGAACGAGCAGTACTTC. The complete variable domain, with remaining parts taken from reference TRBV5-6 and TRBJ2-7, reads DAGVTQSPTHLIKTRGQQVTLRCSPKSGHDTVSWYQQALGQGPQFIFQYYEEEERQRGNFPDRFSGHQFPNYSSELNVNALLLGDSALYLCASSLANEQYFGPGTRLTVT.

This chain connects TRBV6-5 to TRBJ2-7; no clear D. The CDR3 totals 13 residues. CDR1 is MNHEY, CDR2 SVGAGI, per germline. V gave up 3 bases and J gave up 6 bases, with 12 bases separating them. The CDR3 loop reads CASSYDPPGEQYF. CDR3 nucleotide sequence: TGTGCCAGCAGTTATGACCCCCCCGGCGAGCAGTACTTC.